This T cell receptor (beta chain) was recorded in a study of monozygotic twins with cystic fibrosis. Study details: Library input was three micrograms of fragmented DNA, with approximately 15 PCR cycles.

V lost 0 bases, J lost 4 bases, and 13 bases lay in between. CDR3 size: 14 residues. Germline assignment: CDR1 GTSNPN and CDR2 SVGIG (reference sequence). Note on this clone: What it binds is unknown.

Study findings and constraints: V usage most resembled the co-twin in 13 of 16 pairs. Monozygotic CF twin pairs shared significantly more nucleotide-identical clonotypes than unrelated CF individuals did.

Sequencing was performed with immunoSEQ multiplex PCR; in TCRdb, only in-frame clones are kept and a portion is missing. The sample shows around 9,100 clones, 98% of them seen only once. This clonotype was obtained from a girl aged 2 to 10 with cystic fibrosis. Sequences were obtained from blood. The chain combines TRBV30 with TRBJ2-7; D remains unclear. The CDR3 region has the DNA TGTGCCTGGAGTGTACGCGGCGCCGGTTACGAGCAGTACTTC. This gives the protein CAWSVRGAGYEQYF.